This TCR beta chain emerged from a study of cytomegalovirus exposure and HLA in healthy donors. About the research overall: T cells numbering about 200 million yielded some 100 million unique TCR beta sequences in an earlier analysis. Broader study findings: A missense DCLRE1C variant was associated with V- and J-gene trimming of TCR beta chains in a later analysis, and an independent cohort replicated the association.

Note on this clone: Antigen specificity is unknown.

The PCR ran on 60 Vbeta and 13 Jbeta primers. Profiling relied on immunoSEQ multiplex PCR, and the TCRdb table lists in-frame clones only, not all of them. The data show approximately 190,000 clones, and the top ten clones hold less than 0.9%. The germline CDR1 and CDR2 sequences are MGHRA and YSYEKL. V dropped 4 bases and J dropped 2 bases, with 17 bases sitting between them. This CDR3 region has 16 residues. Donors were nominally healthy when sampled, though unrecorded immune exposures were likely. The V gene is TRBV4-1, the J gene TRBJ1-1, with TRBD1 as a possible D gene (6 bases). The source material was PBMCs. The receptor comes from a boy between 10 and 17 years old in good health and CMV-seronegative. As DNA, the CDR3 is TGCGCCAGCAGCCGCGGGGAGGGGGAGCGAAACACTGAAGCTTTCTTT. Its translation: CASSRGEGERNTEAFF.